Listed here are 11 T cell receptor beta chains from one sample, sequenced in a study of CXCR3-negative and CXCR3-positive naive CD8 T cells. Researchers prepared the TRB cDNA libraries using 5' RACE with UMI labels. TCRdb re-called the 5' RACE reads, yielding one record per CDR3 amino acid sequence without DNA. The table counts 65,000 to 75,000 distinct CDR3 sequences; approximately 1.5% lies in the top ten. The specimen was naive CXCR3- CD8+ T cells from blood. Subset described: CD45RO-CCR7+CD27+CD95- naive CD8+ T cells lacking CXCR3 (TNR3-). The receptors were sampled from a human donor in good health. Some clones in this sample may be carry-over from other donors' samples.

The chain uses TRBV27 and TRBJ2-7; TCRdb indicates TRBD1, and absent DNA this call remains unverified. The CDR3 loop spans 13 amino acids. Germline V CDR1 and CDR2: MNHEY, SMNVEV (reference sequence). The CDR3 protein is CASSLQGPGEQYF.

The chain has TRBV6-5 and TRBJ2-3. The CDR3 covers 14 residues. The germline V gene encodes CDR1 MNHEY and CDR2 SVGAGI. The CDR3 sequence is CASSSYLNTDTQYF.

The chain has TRBV28 and TRBJ2-7; there is no DNA to check the TCRdb D call of TRBD1. The CDR3 loop spans 13 amino acids. From germline, CDR1 is MDHEN and CDR2 SYDVKM. The CDR3 is CASSWGQVYEQYF.

The chain joins TRBV29-1 to TRBJ2-1. CDR3 length: 12 amino acids. CDR1 SQVTM and CDR2 ANQGSEA come from the germline V gene. CDR3 protein: CSVEYLPQEQFF.

The V and J genes are TRBV7-9 and TRBJ2-1; absent DNA, TCRdb's TRBD2 call cannot be checked. This CDR3 has 15 residues. In germline, CDR1 is SEHNR, CDR2 FQNEAQ (reference sequence). Here the CDR3 reads CASSLVLAGGNEQFF.

The genes are TRBV25-1 and TRBJ2-3; TCRdb designates TRBD2, a call that cannot be tested without DNA. The germline V gene has CDR1 MGHDK and CDR2 SYGVNS. The length of the CDR3 is 22 residues. The CDR3 loop reads CASSGRNWTSGRQDSSTDTQYF.

This chain joins TRBV7-9 and TRBJ2-7; absent DNA, TCRdb's TRBD1 call cannot be checked. This CDR3 spans 16 amino acids. Looked up from germline, CDR1 is SEHNR and CDR2 is FQNEAQ (reference sequence). The CDR3 sequence is CASSSTSGTGFYEQYF.

J is TRBJ2-7 and V is TRBV6-2 or TRBV6-3; the TCRdb call, TRBD2, lacks DNA for checking. Germline V lookup: CDR1 MNHEY, CDR2 SVGEGT. There are 16 residues in the CDR3. CDR3 loop: CASTSTPSSGTYEQYF.

The chain has TRBV3-1 and TRBJ2-5; TCRdb proposes TRBD2, but this gene call is untestable without DNA. The CDR3 consists of 16 residues. Germline V gene lookup returns CDR1 LGHDT and CDR2 YNNKEL (reference sequence). The CDR3 loop reads CASSLKLAGGLETQYF.

V gene TRBV14 combines with J gene TRBJ2-1. Germline-derived CDR1 and CDR2 are SGHDN and FVKESK. CDR3 length equals 18 residues. This CDR3 reads CASSQDVGLARPYNEQFF.

The genes are TRBV9 and TRBJ2-7; TCRdb names TRBD2, which stays unverified in the absence of DNA. The germline CDR1 and CDR2 sequences are SGDLS and YYNGEE. CDR3 length: 14 amino acids. The CDR3 here is CASSVAWRDYKQYF. The full variable domain, completed using reference TRBV9 and TRBJ2-7, is DSGVTQTPKHLITATGQRVTLRCSPRSGDLSVYWYQQSLDQGLQFLIQYYNGEERAKGNILERFSAQQFPDLHSELNLSSLELGDSALYFCASSVAWRDYKQYFGPGTRLTVT.